The 32 T cell receptor beta chains below come from one sample, sequenced in a study of cytomegalovirus exposure and HLA in healthy donors. 13 Jbeta primers and 60 Vbeta primers were used for the PCR. Method: immunoSEQ multiplex PCR; TCRdb's copy keeps in-frame clones and lacks some. The sample has roughly 160,000 clones, about four fifths seen once; the top ten hold around 0.98%. Sequenced sample: PBMCs. The receptors come from a man aged 30 to 39 in good health and CMV-seronegative.

The chain has TRBV30 and TRBJ1-5; TRBD1 aligns across 9 bases. With 0 bases clipped from V and 1 base from J, the junction kept 7 bases outside the gene matches. From germline, CDR1 is GTSNPN and CDR2 SVGIG (reference sequence). The CDR3 runs 17 residues. CDR3 residues: CAWSVGTGTRSNQPQHF. The DNA of the CDR3 is TGTGCCTGGAGTGTCGGGACAGGGACCCGAAGCAATCAGCCCCAGCATTTT.

This clone appeared a single time. The chain is built from TRBV10-1 and TRBJ1-3; tentatively, D is TRBD1 (6 bases). Per the germline V gene, CDR1 is WNHNN and CDR2 is SYGVQD (reference sequence). V lost 0 bases to trimming and J lost 0 bases, with 9 bases between them. The CDR3 sequence is 16 residues long. The CDR3 is CASSESGHPSGNTIYF. As DNA, the CDR3 is TGCGCCAGCAGTGAGTCGGGACACCCCTCTGGAAACACCATATATTTT.

The genes are TRBV2 and TRBJ1-6, with 9 bases that match TRBD1. Trimming took 8 bases from V and 9 from J; bases not matched to a gene: 14. Germline CDR1 is SNHLY and CDR2 is FYNNEI. CDR3 size: 16 residues. DNA of the CDR3: TGTGCCAGCGTACGGACAGGGGAGTCCTTTAGTTCACCCCTCCACTTT. The encoded protein is CASVRTGESFSSPLHF.

This clone has a handful of counts. Written as DNA, the CDR3 is TGTGCCATACCCCCCCGGCGGCCTTTCACAGATACGCAGTATTTT. This encodes CAIPPRRPFTDTQYF. The V and J genes are TRBV10-3 and TRBJ2-3; D is undetermined. The CDR3 sequence is 15 residues long. V lost 9 bases, J lost 2 bases, and 18 bases lay in between. CDR1 is ENHRY, CDR2 SYGVKD, per germline.

V gene TRBV5-1 combines with J gene TRBJ1-1; 8 bases align to TRBD1. The J segment lost 5 bases and the V segment lost 4 bases, leaving 7 bases of the junction unmatched. The CDR3 extends over 14 amino acids. Germline loops: CDR1 SGHRS, CDR2 YFSETQ. DNA of the CDR3: TGCGCCAGCAGCACGCAGGGGGCAGCGACTGAAGCTTTCTTT. Protein product: CASSTQGAATEAFF.

This chain links TRBV7-2 with TRBJ1-1; tentatively, D is TRBD1 (5 bases). The CDR3 is 13 amino acids. Germline V gene lookup returns CDR1 SGHTA and CDR2 FQGNSA. Trimming cost V 0 bases and J 4 bases, with 6 bases left between them. CDR3 sequence (DNA): TGTGCCAGCAGCTTAGCGCAGGGCACTGAAGCTTTCTTT. Encoded protein: CASSLAQGTEAFF. Full variable domain (rest looked up from reference TRBV7-2 and TRBJ1-1): GAGVSQSPSNKVTEKGKDVELRCDPISGHTALYWYRQSLGQGLEFLIYFQGNSAPDKSGLPSDRFSAERTGGSVSTLTIQRTQQEDSAVYLCASSLAQGTEAFFGQGTRLTVV.

The chain couples TRBV7-9 to TRBJ2-1, with TRBD2 identical over 10 bases. V gave up 6 bases and J gave up 0 bases; unmatched junction bases: 14. The CDR3 is 19 amino acids. CDR1 and CDR2 (germline): SEHNR, FQNEAQ (reference sequence). CDR3 amino acids: CASRPGLAGATSSYNEQFF. The CDR3 nucleotides are TGTGCCAGCAGACCCGGCCTAGCGGGGGCCACGAGCTCCTACAATGAGCAGTTCTTC.

This clone appeared a single time. J is TRBJ2-5 and V is TRBV6-6, with TRBD2 identical over 11 bases. The V gene's germline CDR1 is MNHNY and CDR2 SVGAGI (reference sequence). The CDR3 runs to 15 residues. V gave up 3 bases and J gave up 3 bases; unmatched junction bases: 3. The CDR3 DNA reads as TGTGCCAGCAGTTATCTAGCGGGGGGTGAAGAGACCCAGTACTTC. It specifies CASSYLAGGEETQYF.

This chain links TRBV5-5 with TRBJ1-1; TRBD1 matches at 7 bases. Trimming removed 2 bases from V and 5 bases from J; junction bases left unmatched: 6. Looked up from germline, CDR1 is SGHKS and CDR2 is YYEKEE (reference sequence). The CDR3 contains 14 residues. The CDR3 region is CASSLRGQGTEAFF. Written as DNA, the CDR3 is TGTGCCAGCAGCTTAAGGGGGCAAGGGACTGAAGCTTTCTTT. Variable domain in full (rest from reference TRBV5-5 and TRBJ1-1): DAGVTQSPTHLIKTRGQQVTLRCSPISGHKSVSWYQQVLGQGPQFIFQYYEKEERGRGNFPDRFSARQFPNYSSELNVNALLLGDSALYLCASSLRGQGTEAFFGQGTRLTVV.

In its sample, this clone was seen once. V usage is TRBV5-4 and J usage is TRBJ2-1, with D tentatively TRBD1 (5 bases). The CDR3 is 14 residues long. Germline assignment: CDR1 SGHNT and CDR2 YYREEE (reference sequence). The V end was cut by 10 bases, the J end by 4 bases, with 18 bases between. The CDR3 spells CAGAHRPLYNEQFF. CDR3 in DNA: TGTGCCGGGGCCCACAGACCCCTTTACAATGAGCAGTTCTTC.

This chain uses TRBV29-1 with TRBJ2-5; a possible D gene is TRBD1 (6 bases). In germline, CDR1 is SQVTM, CDR2 ANQGSEA. V was pared by 4 bases and J by 5 bases, with 17 bases between. The CDR3 consists of 14 residues. The CDR3 region has the DNA TGCAGCGTTGCATTCTCCAGGGGTGGGGAGACCCAGTACTTC. This sequence encodes CSVAFSRGGETQYF. Together with reference TRBV29-1 and TRBJ2-5, the CDR3 gives the full variable domain: SAVISQKPSRDICQRGTSLTIQCQVDSQVTMMFWYRQQPGQSLTLIATANQGSEATYESGFVIDKFPISRPNLTFSTLTVSNMSPEDSSIYLCSVAFSRGGETQYFGPGTRLLVL.

The genes are TRBV6-4 and TRBJ1-5, with no clear D. The CDR3 spans 15 residues. V was pared by 2 bases and J by 0 bases, with 8 bases between. The germline gives CDR1 MRHNA, CDR2 SNTAGT. The CDR3 bases are TGTGCCAGCAGTGACAAGCGTCATAGCAATCAGCCCCAGCATTTT. Translated, it gives CASSDKRHSNQPQHF.

The CDR3 bases are TGTGCCAGCAGCCCTAGACAGGGAATGTACTACGAGCAGTACTTC. The encoded protein is CASSPRQGMYYEQYF. The V and J genes are TRBV6-5 and TRBJ2-7; 7 positions agree with TRBD1. J was trimmed by 3 bases and V by 6 bases; bases with no gene match: 11. Germline V CDR1 and CDR2: MNHEY, SVGAGI. This CDR3 has 15 residues.

The chain combines TRBV6-5 with TRBJ1-5, with 7 positions matching TRBD1. This CDR3 is built from 15 residues. V shed 7 bases and J 4 bases; nucleotides not matched to a gene: 10. CDR1 MNHEY and CDR2 SVGAGI come from the germline V gene. The DNA for the CDR3 is TGTGCCAGCAAACAAGGGGGCCCGGGGAATCAGCCCCAGCATTTT. Its translation is CASKQGGPGNQPQHF.

The V and J genes are TRBV11-2 and TRBJ2-7; 7 bases line up with TRBD2. Germline values: CDR1 SGHAT, CDR2 FQNNGV. V was pared by 3 bases and J by 6 bases, with 11 bases of the junction left unmatched. This CDR3 region has 15 residues. The CDR3 DNA follows: TGTGCCAGCAGCTTTCTGTCCAGCGGGGATCTCGAGCAGTACTTC. It is translated as CASSFLSSGDLEQYF. Supplemented by reference TRBV11-2 and TRBJ2-7, the full variable domain reads EAGVAQSPRYKIIEKRQSVAFWCNPISGHATLYWYQQILGQGPKLLIQFQNNGVVDDSQLPKDRFSAERLKGVDSTLKIQPAKLEDSAVYLCASSFLSSGDLEQYFGPGTRLTVT.

Written as DNA, the CDR3 is TGCAGCGCCCGGGTGGGGGCGAACACAGATACGCAGTATTTT. Its translation is CSARVGANTDTQYF. The chain combines TRBV29-1 with TRBJ2-3; D perhaps matches TRBD1 (6 bases). From germline, CDR1 is SQVTM and CDR2 ANQGSEA. This CDR3 is built from 14 residues. V was trimmed by 7 bases and J by 2 bases, leaving 16 bases between them.

This clone was observed a few times. J is TRBJ2-1 and V is TRBV7-3; tentatively, D is TRBD2 (6 bases). Trimming stripped 2 bases from V and 2 bases from J, with 13 bases between. Germline V lookup: CDR1 SGHTA, CDR2 FQGTGA. The CDR3 sequence is 16 residues long. CDR3 protein: CASSLGSASAYNEQFF. The CDR3 nucleotides read TGTGCCAGCAGCTTAGGGTCGGCTAGCGCCTACAATGAGCAGTTCTTC.

The chain is built from TRBV7-9 and TRBJ1-1; TRBD1 matches at 8 bases. The CDR3 runs 13 residues. The germline V gene encodes CDR1 SEHNR and CDR2 FQNEAQ (reference sequence). The V and J ends lost 5 bases and 8 bases, in that order; junction bases with no gene match: 7. The CDR3 loop reads CASSQFQGAEAFF. The CDR3 nucleotides are TGTGCCAGCAGCCAATTTCAGGGGGCCGAAGCTTTCTTT.

The V call is TRBV7-9, the J call TRBJ2-5, with 12 bases identical to TRBD1. The CDR3 totals 16 residues. Germline V lookup: CDR1 SEHNR, CDR2 FQNEAQ (reference sequence). V shed 4 bases and J 1 base; nucleotides not matched to a gene: 4. CDR3 DNA: TGTGCCAGCAGCTCCCGGGACAGGGGGCTCCAAGAGACCCAGTACTTC. Encoded protein: CASSSRDRGLQETQYF. Full variable domain (rest looked up from reference TRBV7-9 and TRBJ2-5): DTGVSQNPRHKITKRGQNVTFRCDPISEHNRLYWYRQTLGQGPEFLTYFQNEAQLEKSRLLSDRFSAERPKGSFSTLEIQRTEQGDSAMYLCASSSRDRGLQETQYFGPGTRLLVL.

V and J are TRBV11-3 and TRBJ2-2, with TRBD1 as a possible D gene (5 bases). This CDR3 is 16 amino acids long. Germline lookup yields CDR1 SGHNT and CDR2 YENEEA. V shed 2 bases and J shed 5 bases, with 15 bases lying between them. The CDR3 loop is CASSLSQGLWTGELFF. The CDR3 DNA follows: TGTGCCAGCAGCTTAAGTCAGGGTTTGTGGACCGGGGAGCTGTTTTTT.

The rearrangement links TRBV9 to TRBJ2-1, with 8 bases identical to TRBD1. Germline trimming cut 0 bases from V and 4 bases from J; bases unmatched to any gene: 6. This CDR3 is 16 amino acids long. Per germline, CDR1 SGDLS and CDR2 YYNGEE. CDR3 amino acids: CASSVVTGGRYNEQFF. In DNA form, the CDR3 reads TGTGCCAGCAGCGTAGTTACAGGGGGTCGTTACAATGAGCAGTTCTTC.

The chain is built from TRBV7-9 and TRBJ2-2; tentative D call: TRBD2 (6 bases). V was shortened by 3 bases and J by 6 bases, with 20 bases between the two germline ends. Per germline, CDR1 SEHNR and CDR2 FQNEAQ (reference sequence). The CDR3 is made up of 17 amino acids. This chain's CDR3 is CASSFYRDLGVAGELFF. The CDR3 bases are TGTGCCAGCAGCTTCTATCGGGACTTAGGGGTCGCCGGGGAGCTGTTTTTT.

The CDR3 loop reads CASSPSSEETQYF. Here the CDR3 DNA reads TGTGCCAGCTCACCCTCTTCGGAAGAGACCCAGTACTTC. This chain connects TRBV18 to TRBJ2-5; D remains ambiguous. Germline V gene sequence: CDR1 KGHSH, CDR2 LQKENI. Between the trimmed V and J ends, which lost 3 bases and 3 bases, there was a span of 8 bases. CDR3 length: 13 amino acids.

This clone was recorded a few times. V gene TRBV7-6 combines with J gene TRBJ2-7, with 12 nucleotides matching TRBD2. The CDR3 has 15 residues. J was trimmed by 4 bases and V by 5 bases; bases with no gene match: 6. Germline CDR1 SGHVS, CDR2 FNYEAQ. The CDR3 is CASSPGTSGLYEQYF. The CDR3 DNA reads TGTGCCAGCAGCCCCGGGACTAGCGGGTTATACGAGCAGTACTTC.

V is TRBV6-6 and J is TRBJ2-1, with 7 nucleotides matching TRBD2. From germline, CDR1 is MNHNY and CDR2 SVGAGI (reference sequence). V gave up 5 bases and J gave up 8 bases; unmatched junction bases: 3. The CDR3 covers 12 residues. The CDR3 is CASSSGVDEQFF. The CDR3 nucleotides are TGTGCCAGCAGTAGCGGGGTGGATGAGCAGTTCTTC.

Only one count was recorded for this clone. The chain joins TRBV5-1 to TRBJ2-1; 15 bases agree with TRBD2. The CDR3 covers 17 residues. Germline trimming cut 0 bases from V and 7 bases from J; bases unmatched to any gene: 5. Per the germline V gene, CDR1 is SGHRS and CDR2 is YFSETQ. The DNA of the CDR3 is TGCGCCAGCAGCTTGGAGGAGGGACTAGCGGGAGGAAATGAGCAGTTCTTC. It encodes CASSLEEGLAGGNEQFF.

The J gene is TRBJ2-7, the V gene TRBV19, with 8 bases matching TRBD2. Germline loops: CDR1 LNHDA, CDR2 SQIVND (reference sequence). The trim removed 3 bases at V and 7 bases at J, leaving 5 bases unmatched. The CDR3 spans 13 residues. The CDR3 coding sequence is TGTGCCAGTAGTATGGGGGGACTAGAGGAGCAGTACTTC. Translation gives CASSMGGLEEQYF.

J is TRBJ1-1 and V is TRBV2; tentatively, D is TRBD1 (5 bases). CDR3 size: 14 residues. The germline V gene has CDR1 SNHLY and CDR2 FYNNEI. The germline V and J ends were trimmed by 8 bases and 6 bases, with 19 bases remaining between them. This CDR3 is CASVKTGTSAEAFF. CDR3 in DNA: TGTGCCAGCGTAAAAACAGGAACCTCAGCTGAAGCTTTCTTT.

DNA of the CDR3: TGCGCCAGCAGCCAAGTGGGGACAGCTAATGAAAAACTGTTTTTT. Encoded protein: CASSQVGTANEKLFF. The gene calls are TRBV4-1 and TRBJ1-4, with 7 bases matching TRBD1. The germline V gene encodes CDR1 MGHRA and CDR2 YSYEKL. J was trimmed by 3 bases and V by 1 base; bases with no gene match: 2. The CDR3 is made up of 15 amino acids.

The chain links TRBV14 to TRBJ2-5; D may be TRBD1 (5 bases). The CDR3 loop spans 16 amino acids. Germline CDR1 and CDR2: SGHDN and FVKESK. The V end was cut by 1 base, the J end by 7 bases, with 19 bases between. CDR3: CASSQARGVGPGTQYF. The CDR3 DNA reads TGTGCCAGCAGCCAAGCCCGCGGAGTGGGGCCGGGGACCCAGTACTTC.

V and J are TRBV28 and TRBJ1-4; the match to TRBD1 covers 9 bases. The V and J ends lost 2 bases and 14 bases, in that order; junction bases with no gene match: 15. The CDR3 spans 16 residues. In germline, CDR1 is MDHEN, CDR2 SYDVKM. CDR3 in amino acids: CASSLGPGQGGIYLFF. The CDR3 DNA reads TGTGCCAGCAGTTTAGGACCGGGACAGGGTGGGATTTATCTGTTTTTT.

The chain links TRBV19 to TRBJ2-3, with TRBD1 matching over 10 bases. Germline values: CDR1 LNHDA, CDR2 SQIVND (reference sequence). The CDR3 runs to 17 residues. The junction had 16 bases not matched to a gene; V was cut back by 7 bases and J by 6 bases. CDR3 protein: CASTPSWRDRGVDTQYF. The CDR3 DNA follows: TGTGCCAGTACCCCCAGTTGGCGGGACAGGGGTGTCGATACGCAGTATTTT.